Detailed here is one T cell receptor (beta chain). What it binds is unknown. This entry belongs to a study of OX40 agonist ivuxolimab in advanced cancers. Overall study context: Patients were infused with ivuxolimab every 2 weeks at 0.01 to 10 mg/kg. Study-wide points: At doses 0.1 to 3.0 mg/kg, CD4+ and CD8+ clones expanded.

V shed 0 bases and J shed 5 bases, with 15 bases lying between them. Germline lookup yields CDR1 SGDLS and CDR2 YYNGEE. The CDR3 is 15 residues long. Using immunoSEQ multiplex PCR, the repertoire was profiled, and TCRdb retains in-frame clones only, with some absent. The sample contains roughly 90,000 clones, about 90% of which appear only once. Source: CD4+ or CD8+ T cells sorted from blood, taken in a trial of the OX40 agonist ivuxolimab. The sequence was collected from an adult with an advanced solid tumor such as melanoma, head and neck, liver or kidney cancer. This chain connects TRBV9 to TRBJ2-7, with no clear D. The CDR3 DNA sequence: TGTGCCAGCAGCGTAGTTGGAGCCAAGTACGACGAGCAGTACTTC. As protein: CASSVVGAKYDEQYF.